This T cell receptor beta chain was captured by sequencing in a study of blood T cell repertoires in COVID-19. Original methodology: Estimation of nucleated cell counts was performed using reference gene primer amplification. Method: immunoSEQ multiplex PCR; TCRdb's copy keeps in-frame clones and lacks some. D and trimming come from the DNA, and the V and J calls and clone size come from that table. Here the sample spans 250,000 to 350,000 clones, around nine tenths being singletons. Sequencing input: peripheral blood. The TCR comes from a woman in her 50s with active or convalescent COVID-19.

This CDR3 reads CAWNVPGVAGPPDYEQYF. Here the CDR3 DNA reads TGTGCCTGGAATGTACCTGGAGTAGCGGGACCTCCGGACTACGAGCAGTACTTC. This rearrangement joins TRBV30 to TRBJ2-7; 8 bases line up with TRBD2. Germline assignment: CDR1 GTSNPN and CDR2 SVGIG (reference sequence). The CDR3 sequence is 18 residues long. V lost 4 bases to trimming and J lost 3 bases; unmatched junction nucleotides: 20.